The clone carrying this T cell receptor (beta chain) came up many times. Its antigen remains unknown. RNA transcripts served as the template for amplifying TCR beta CDR3 regions. Using the HTBI primer set, a first-round RT-PCR was run on the TCR CDR3. TCRdb recomputed calls from the multiplex PCR reads with MiXCR, one row per CDR3 protein. The sample contains around 600,000 distinct CDR3 sequences, around 14% of which appear only once. This sample stems from a study of T cells in Graves' hyperthyroidism and ophthalmopathy. General study points: Most thyroid clonotypes expanded above 0.001 were also detected in blood.

In germline, CDR1 is MDHEN, CDR2 SYDVKM. The CDR3 length is 14 residues. V lost 6 bases and J lost 2, with 14 bases in between. The sample comprised blood. The V gene is TRBV28, the J gene TRBJ2-7, with a tentative D call TRBD2 (6 bases). The sequence derives from a woman in her twenties or thirties with Graves' hyperthyroidism. The CDR3 DNA reads TGTGCCAGCAGCGATGTGGGGAGGACCTACGAGCAGTACTTC. Its translation: CASSDVGRTYEQYF.